The 17 T cell receptor beta chains listed next were all sequenced from one sample in a study of cytomegalovirus exposure and HLA in healthy donors. The PCR employed 60 Vbeta primers together with 13 Jbeta primers. Assay used: immunoSEQ multiplex PCR; TCRdb lists only in-frame clones, some missing. Of around 150,000 clones listed, roughly 80% were seen once; the top ten hold under 1.5%. The sequencing sample was made of PBMCs. The receptors here all came from a man younger than 35 in good health and CMV-seronegative.

The V and J genes are TRBV4-3 and TRBJ2-3; 9 bases align to TRBD1. V lost 2 bases and J lost 5; bases outside the gene matches: 5. CDR3 length: 15 residues. Germline values: CDR1 LGHNA, CDR2 YSLEER. CDR3 protein: CASSQWDRAKDTQYF. CDR3 DNA sequence: TGCGCCAGCAGCCAATGGGACAGGGCTAAAGATACGCAGTATTTT.

V is TRBV19 and J is TRBJ2-1; possible D gene TRBD2, 6 bases. From germline, CDR1 is LNHDA and CDR2 SQIVND (reference sequence). The CDR3 extends over 14 amino acids. V was cut by 5 bases and J by 6 bases, with 14 bases left in between. Written as DNA, the CDR3 is TGTGCCAGTAGTGCGGGTAGCGGAAGCAATGAGCAGTTCTTC. The encoded protein is CASSAGSGSNEQFF.

This CDR3 is CASSAGVAGLYEQYF. The CDR3 DNA is TGTGCCAGCTCCGCAGGAGTGGCGGGATTATACGAGCAGTACTTC. The chain links TRBV9 to TRBJ2-7; D is possibly TRBD2 (6 bases). The CDR3 has 15 residues. Germline CDR1 and CDR2: SGDLS and YYNGEE. Trimming took 7 bases from V and 4 from J, leaving 21 bases between them.

CDR3: CASSEYPGQLNTEAFF. Here the CDR3 DNA reads TGCGCCAGCAGTGAGTATCCGGGACAGCTAAACACTGAAGCTTTCTTT. The chain links TRBV10-1 to TRBJ1-1; 7 bases match TRBD1. This CDR3 contains 16 residues. Trimming removed 1 base from V and 2 bases from J; junction bases left unmatched: 7. Germline-derived CDR1 and CDR2 are WNHNN and SYGVQD (reference sequence).

This clone was detected only a few times. V is TRBV11-2 and J is TRBJ2-1, with TRBD2 matching 8 bases. CDR3 length: 16 amino acids. Germline CDR1 reads SGHAT; CDR2 reads FQNNGV. Germline trimming cut 4 bases from V and 0 bases from J; bases unmatched to any gene: 5. CDR3 sequence: CASSSIAGSSYNEQFF. In nucleotides, the CDR3 is TGTGCCAGCAGCTCCATAGCGGGAAGCTCCTACAATGAGCAGTTCTTC.

As to this clone: Other DNA sequences within the sample encode an identical CDR3. The genes are TRBV28 and TRBJ2-7; D perhaps matches TRBD1 (5 bases). V lost 6 bases and J 3 bases, leaving 24 bases between the germline ends. The CDR3 length is 17 residues. The germline V gene has CDR1 MDHEN and CDR2 SYDVKM. CDR3 coding DNA: TGTGCCAGCAGCTCTTACAGTTTTACGAAGGGGATCTACGAGCAGTACTTC. Protein sequence: CASSSYSFTKGIYEQYF.

This clone was observed a few times. CDR3 in DNA: TGTGCCAGCAGCTCGATTAAGACAGGGATTGAGCAGTACTTC. Its translation: CASSSIKTGIEQYF. The V gene is TRBV11-2, the J gene TRBJ2-7; TRBD1 agrees at 7 bases. The ends lost 4 bases at V and 7 bases at J; junction bases unmatched: 10. The CDR3 extends over 14 amino acids. Per germline, CDR1 SGHAT and CDR2 FQNNGV. Full variable domain (remainder filled in from reference TRBV11-2 and TRBJ2-7): EAGVAQSPRYKIIEKRQSVAFWCNPISGHATLYWYQQILGQGPKLLIQFQNNGVVDDSQLPKDRFSAERLKGVDSTLKIQPAKLEDSAVYLCASSSIKTGIEQYFGPGTRLTVT.

The chain joins TRBV29-1 to TRBJ1-4; a weak D match, TRBD1 (5 bases). In germline, CDR1 is SQVTM, CDR2 ANQGSEA. This CDR3 has 13 amino acids. V lost 4 bases to trimming and J lost 7 bases, with 13 bases between them. The CDR3 spells CSVGGDGAEKLFF. CDR3 nucleotides: TGCAGCGTTGGGGGGGACGGAGCTGAAAAACTGTTTTTT.

This sequence joins TRBV7-2 and TRBJ1-2; 7 positions agree with TRBD1. In germline, CDR1 is SGHTA, CDR2 FQGNSA. V dropped 5 bases and J dropped 7; count of bases not matched to a gene: 7. This CDR3 has 13 residues. The CDR3 DNA sequence: TGTGCCAGCAGCCAGCAGGGGGGATCTGGCTACACCTTC. It translates to CASSQQGGSGYTF.

The rearrangement uses TRBV12-1 and TRBJ2-7; the table's TRBD1 call for D was not verified on the DNA. TRBV12-1 is termed a pseudogene. The CDR3 extends over 14 amino acids. CDR3 in amino acids: CASCRPDSSYEQYF. In nucleotides, the CDR3 is TGTGCCAGCTGCCGCCCGGACAGTTCCTACGAGCAGTACTTC.

In this sample, this clone turned up a few times. The sample contains more than one DNA sequence encoding this CDR3. The chain carries TRBV2 and TRBJ1-3; TRBD1 might be the D (6 bases). Germline V lookup: CDR1 SNHLY, CDR2 FYNNEI. V lost 0 bases and J 4 bases, leaving 16 bases between the germline ends. The CDR3 sequence is 17 residues long. The CDR3 region is CASSEAPLQGSGNTIYF. The CDR3 DNA reads TGTGCCAGCAGTGAAGCCCCCCTACAGGGCTCAGGAAACACCATATATTTT.

This clone was seen only a few times. The chain joins TRBV11-2 to TRBJ2-7; TRBD2 aligns across 7 bases. CDR1 SGHAT and CDR2 FQNNGV come from the germline V gene. V trimming: 3 bases; J trimming: 5 bases; junction bases outside the gene matches: 10. The CDR3 runs to 15 residues. This CDR3 reads CASSFLSGKGNEQYF. The CDR3 DNA sequence: TGTGCCAGCAGCTTTTTGAGCGGGAAAGGAAACGAGCAGTACTTC.

This clone was found a few times. The gene calls are TRBV4-3 and TRBJ2-3, with D tentatively TRBD2 (6 bases). Germline CDR1 is LGHNA and CDR2 is YSLEER. Trimming left V 3 bases short and J 2 bases short, with 9 bases between. The CDR3 totals 14 residues. The chain's CDR3 is CASSQGGVTDTQYF. Written as DNA, the CDR3 is TGCGCCAGCAGCCAGGGCGGGGTCACAGATACGCAGTATTTT.

The genes are TRBV7-2 and TRBJ2-1, with 10 bases that match TRBD2. Germline trimming cut 1 base from V and 9 bases from J; bases unmatched to any gene: 6. This CDR3 region has 15 residues. The germline V gene has CDR1 SGHTA and CDR2 FQGNSA. For the CDR3, the DNA is TGTGCCAGCAGCTTAGAGGGACTAGCGAGCCGTGAGCAGTTCTTC. It yields the protein CASSLEGLASREQFF. Together with reference TRBV7-2 and TRBJ2-1, the CDR3 gives the full variable domain: GAGVSQSPSNKVTEKGKDVELRCDPISGHTALYWYRQSLGQGLEFLIYFQGNSAPDKSGLPSDRFSAERTGGSVSTLTIQRTQQEDSAVYLCASSLEGLASREQFFGPGTRLTVL.

V is TRBV5-4 and J is TRBJ2-2, with D possibly TRBD2 on 5 matching bases. V dropped 3 bases and J dropped 6 bases, with 12 bases sitting between them. This CDR3 region has 14 residues. CDR1 and CDR2 (germline): SGHNT, YYREEE (reference sequence). The CDR3 sequence is CASSSLVEAGELFF. Written as DNA, the CDR3 is TGTGCCAGCAGCTCGCTAGTGGAGGCCGGGGAGCTGTTTTTT.

The rearrangement links TRBV4-1 to TRBJ2-1; a weak D match, TRBD1 (5 bases). Germline-derived CDR1 and CDR2 are MGHRA and YSYEKL. V shed 0 bases and J shed 8 bases, with 14 bases lying between them. The CDR3 spans 15 residues. This CDR3 reads CASSQEWGRAYEQFF. CDR3 coding DNA: TGCGCCAGCAGCCAAGAGTGGGGCAGGGCTTATGAGCAGTTCTTC.

The chain recombines TRBV7-2 with TRBJ2-2; a weak D match, TRBD2 (6 bases). The V gene's germline CDR1 is SGHTA and CDR2 FQGNSA. Trimming cost V 7 bases and J 3 bases, with 15 bases left between them. The CDR3 totals 15 residues. CDR3 DNA sequence: TGTGCCAGCACCGATCGGGACTCCGACACCGGGGAGCTGTTTTTT. It yields the protein CASTDRDSDTGELFF. Together with reference TRBV7-2 and TRBJ2-2, the CDR3 gives the full variable domain: GAGVSQSPSNKVTEKGKDVELRCDPISGHTALYWYRQSLGQGLEFLIYFQGNSAPDKSGLPSDRFSAERTGGSVSTLTIQRTQQEDSAVYLCASTDRDSDTGELFFGEGSRLTVL.